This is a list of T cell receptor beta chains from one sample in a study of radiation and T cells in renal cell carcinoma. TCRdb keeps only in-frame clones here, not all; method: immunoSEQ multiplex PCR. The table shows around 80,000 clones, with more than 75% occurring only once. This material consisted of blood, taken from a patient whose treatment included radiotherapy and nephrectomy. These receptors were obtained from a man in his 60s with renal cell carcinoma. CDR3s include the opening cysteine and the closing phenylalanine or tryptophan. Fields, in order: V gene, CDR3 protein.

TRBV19 CASSTSGWGNNEQFF
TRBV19 CASSLTGNTEAFF
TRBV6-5 CASSYSITYEQYF
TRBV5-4 CASSLVGTASYNEQFF
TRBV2 CASSGRVSRTEAFF
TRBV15 CATSRDLAGSRHEQFF
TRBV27 CASSLNTGELFF
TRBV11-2 CASSSRLVRLYNEQFF
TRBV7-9 CASSLGSYNEQFF
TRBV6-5 CASSYSQGITSYGYTF
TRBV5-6 CASSRTGTNPSYEQYF